A selection of T cell receptor beta chains follows, all from one sample in a study of cytomegalovirus exposure and HLA in healthy donors. Generated by immunoSEQ multiplex PCR, the TCRdb table keeps only in-frame clones and is missing some. Its listing shows 100,000 to 150,000 clones. Specimen: PBMCs. The receptor set was obtained from a woman aged 40 to 49 in good health and CMV-seronegative. Both conserved end residues are trimmed from each CDR3.

j_gene | v_gene | CDR3aa
TRBJ1-1 | TRBV9 | ASSALPWAGNTEAF
TRBJ2-3 | TRBV6-1 | ASSESLVQDTQY
TRBJ1-1 | TRBV28 | ASSSAGANMNTEAF
TRBJ2-5 | TRBV5-1 | ASSLGTDQETQY
TRBJ1-3 | TRBV7-9 | ASSLYSGNTIY
TRBJ2-1 | TRBV5-1 | ASSLRQGAYNEQF
TRBJ1-2 | TRBV9 | ASSGGGIGGYT
TRBJ1-2 | TRBV29-1 | SVRTEAYGYT
TRBJ2-2 | TRBV7-3 | ASSLSGTVGELF
TRBJ1-3 | TRBV9 | ASSADRVVGGNTIY
TRBJ1-1 | TRBV19 | ASSIGAFLNTEAF
TRBJ2-2 | TRBV10-2 | ASSPKSGGDGELF
TRBJ1-2 | TRBV5-4 | ASSADYRGYT
TRBJ2-5 | TRBV10-3 | AIRPGQDKETQY
TRBJ1-4 | TRBV18 | ASSPRTGGTNEKLF
TRBJ1-6 | TRBV7-9 | ASSSDIDNSPLH
TRBJ2-2 | TRBV9 | ASSPGVSPTGELF
TRBJ2-1 | TRBV4-2 | ASSQDTLADEQF
TRBJ2-2 | TRBV23-1 | ASSRPQDYTGELF
TRBJ1-1 | TRBV6-6 | ASSFPGNTEAF
TRBJ1-6 | TRBV11-3 | ASSLSHGNSPLH
TRBJ1-1 | TRBV5-5 | ASSLARVSSSEAF
TRBJ2-6 | TRBV19 | ASSILSSGANVLT
TRBJ1-3 | TRBV2 | ASGDGVTSGNTIY
TRBJ2-7 | TRBV15 | ATSIDRGRDEQY
TRBJ1-1 | TRBV6-5 | ASSTGVHTEAF
TRBJ1-5 | TRBV19 | ASSTTGAENQPQH
TRBJ2-1 | TRBV6-5 | ASSKTGGTYNEQF
TRBJ1-2 | TRBV7-9 | ASSLTGTGDFNYGYT
TRBJ1-1 | TRBV6-5 | ASEGHQNTEAF
TRBJ1-5 | TRBV18 | ASSLGGRGGSNQPQH
TRBJ2-1 | TRBV5-4 | ASSSTGTGVSRQQF
TRBJ1-2 | TRBV10-3 | AISESEGDYGYT
TRBJ1-5 | TRBV6-6 | ASSGTGYQPQH
TRBJ1-5 | TRBV27 | ASRRRGAEPQH
TRBJ1-2 | TRBV29-1 | SVEKGAGGAFIYGYT
TRBJ2-2 | TRBV2 | ASRGQGVFTGELF
TRBJ2-5 | TRBV28 | ASSLNPGRNQETQY
TRBJ2-5 | TRBV5-4 | ASSLGGTSEETQY
TRBJ2-1 | TRBV4-3 | ASSQDPSGDNEQF
TRBJ1-4 | TRBV4-3 | ASSHESRGTEKLF
TRBJ2-3 | TRBV10-3 | AISDFSRGGRSTQY
TRBJ2-1 | TRBV7-3 | ASSLSGGDSDEQF
TRBJ2-2 | TRBV28 | ASSSTGGTGELF